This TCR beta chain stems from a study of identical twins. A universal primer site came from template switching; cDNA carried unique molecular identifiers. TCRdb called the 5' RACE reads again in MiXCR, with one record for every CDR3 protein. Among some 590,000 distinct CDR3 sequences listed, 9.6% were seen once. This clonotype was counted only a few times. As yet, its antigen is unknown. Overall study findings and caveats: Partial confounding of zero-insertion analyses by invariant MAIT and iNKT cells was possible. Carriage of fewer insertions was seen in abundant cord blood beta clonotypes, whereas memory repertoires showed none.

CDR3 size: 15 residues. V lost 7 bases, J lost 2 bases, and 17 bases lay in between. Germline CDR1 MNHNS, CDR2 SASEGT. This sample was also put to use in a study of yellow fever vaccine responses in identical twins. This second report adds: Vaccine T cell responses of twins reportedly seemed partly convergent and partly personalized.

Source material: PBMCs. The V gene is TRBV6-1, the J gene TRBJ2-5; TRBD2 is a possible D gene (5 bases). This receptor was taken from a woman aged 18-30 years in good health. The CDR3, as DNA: TGTGCCAGCACCCGAGGGTCGAGGGTACAAGAGACCCAGTACTTC. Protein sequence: CASTRGSRVQETQYF.